This T cell receptor beta chain was sequenced in a study of T cells in Graves' hyperthyroidism and ophthalmopathy. These patients, aged 18 to 65, had recently diagnosed hyperthyroidism lasting under 2 months. Any patient presenting with uncontrolled infection, other autoimmune disease, pregnancy or lactation was left out. There were TCR beta CDR3 regions amplified from RNA transcripts. The study used the HTBI primer set for a first-round RT-PCR of the TCR CDR3. A single record per CDR3 protein comes from TCRdb applying MiXCR to the multiplex PCR reads. The sample gives around 200,000 distinct CDR3 sequences, about 17% of which show up once; roughly 30% is in the top ten. Germline CDR1 and CDR2: SGHTA and FQGNSA. J was trimmed by 7 bases and V by 3 bases; bases with no gene match: 7. The CDR3 has 15 residues.

The receptor was isolated from a woman in her forties or fifties with Graves' hyperthyroidism. The sequenced material came from blood. The chain recombines TRBV7-2 with TRBJ1-2; 11 nucleotides line up with TRBD1. In DNA form, the CDR3 reads TGTGCCAGCAGCTTGGCGGGACAGGGGGAGAGTGGCTACACCTTC. Amino acids: CASSLAGQGESGYTF.